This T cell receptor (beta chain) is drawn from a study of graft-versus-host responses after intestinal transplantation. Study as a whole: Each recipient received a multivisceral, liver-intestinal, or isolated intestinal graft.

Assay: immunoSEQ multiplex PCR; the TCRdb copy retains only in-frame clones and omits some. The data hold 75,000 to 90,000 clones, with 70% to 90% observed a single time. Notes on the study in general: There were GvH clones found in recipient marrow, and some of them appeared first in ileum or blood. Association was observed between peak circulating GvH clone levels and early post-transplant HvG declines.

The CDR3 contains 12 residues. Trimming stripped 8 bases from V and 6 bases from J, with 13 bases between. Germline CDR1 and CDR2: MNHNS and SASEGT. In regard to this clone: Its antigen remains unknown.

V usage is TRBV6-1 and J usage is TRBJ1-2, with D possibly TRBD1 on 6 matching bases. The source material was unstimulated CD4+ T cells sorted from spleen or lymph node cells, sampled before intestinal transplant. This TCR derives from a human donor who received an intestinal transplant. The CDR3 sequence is CASEKGGHGYTF. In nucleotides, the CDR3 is TGTGCCAGCGAGAAAGGGGGACATGGCTACACCTTC.